This T cell receptor (beta chain) is drawn from a study of human T cells and chemical hapten exposure. General study findings and limits: Positively correlated with patch test score were the counts of PT1 expanded TCRs.

In TCRdb, the RACE reads were re-called with MiXCR into one record per CDR3 protein. Here the sample spans about 120,000 distinct CDR3 sequences, roughly an eighth being singletons. CDR3 length equals 13 residues. Germline V lookup: CDR1 SGHRS, CDR2 YFSETQ. Time point of the sample: patch test 1, 2 weeks after DPC sensitization. Treatment defined: therapeutic diphenylcyclopropenone sensitization with weekly scalp DPC. This clonotype has more than one count but fewer than ten. Its antigen is undetermined. One end of the junction varies from germline; a read error may be responsible. The chain employs TRBV5-1 and TRBJ1-1; no clear D. This sequence originates from a man between 18 and 29 years old with alopecia areata. Some clones in this sample may be carry-over from other donors' samples. The material was whole blood, obtained in connection with sensitization to the hapten diphenylcyclopropenone (DPC). The CDR3 bases are TGCGCCAGCAGCTTCTTCAGGAACAATGAAGCTTTCTTT. Translation gives CASSFFRNNEAFF.